This is a list of T cell receptor beta chains from one sample in a study of T-cell memory formation after mild COVID-19. TCRdb re-derived calls from the 5' RACE reads in MiXCR, one entry per CDR3 protein. The profile covers about 470,000 distinct CDR3 sequences, with around 25% appearing a single time and about an eighth taken by the ten largest. The sequencing sample was made of PBMCs or a T cell subset sorted from them (not recorded which). These receptors all come from an adult woman who had mild COVID-19 (a few samples of this study predate the infection). Cell type and time point are not known. Each CDR3 is given with its conserved first and last residue.

v_call	j_call	cdr3_aa
TRBV7-6	TRBJ2-7	CASSLVPDLIYEQYF
TRBV18	TRBJ2-1	CASSPPGPYNEQFF
TRBV29-1	TRBJ1-3	CSVEEGVGNTIYF
TRBV5-1	TRBJ2-1	CASSLAAQGQGNEQFF
TRBV12-3/TRBV12-4	TRBJ2-2	CASSWDSTTGELFF
TRBV29-1	TRBJ2-7	CSVEGGKDRVPYEQYF
TRBV24-1	TRBJ2-1	CATSLQGNNEQFF
TRBV2	TRBJ2-3	CASSEALGRLGTQYF
TRBV30	TRBJ2-1	CAWSVGAGADEQFF
TRBV6-5	TRBJ2-7	CASSFSRTSGGSYEQYF
TRBV18	TRBJ2-4	CASSPGTAGGAQYF
TRBV19	TRBJ2-7	CASRPGTGLYEQYF
TRBV4-3	TRBJ2-2	CASSQVGVDTGELFF
TRBV9	TRBJ2-2	CASSAGQAANTGELFF
TRBV6-2/TRBV6-3	TRBJ1-1	CATTGQGNRGTEAFF
TRBV7-9	TRBJ1-4	CASSLEVGSGEKLFF
TRBV7-9	TRBJ1-2	CASSLVVHFTF
TRBV20-1	TRBJ2-7	CSAPQDYEQYF
TRBV6-2/TRBV6-3	TRBJ2-7	CASSYSRVLYEQYF
TRBV11-3	TRBJ1-1	CASTGRLNTEAFF
TRBV12-3/TRBV12-4	TRBJ2-1	CASSLFLTSGHSSSYNEQFF
TRBV24-1	TRBJ2-1	CATSGPGINEQFF
TRBV3-1	TRBJ1-3	CASSPNAGRDTGNTIYF
TRBV6-5	TRBJ2-5	CASRLTGGDVTQYF
TRBV28	TRBJ1-1	CASMGNTEAFF
TRBV7-2	TRBJ1-4	CASSSLGVVNEKLFF
TRBV12-3/TRBV12-4	TRBJ1-1	CASSFGRGNTEAFF
TRBV9	TRBJ2-7	CDSSVDTGLYEQYF
TRBV5-1	TRBJ1-2	CASSYKTGGAYGYTF
TRBV20-1	TRBJ1-5	CSARRLNQPQHF
TRBV7-9	TRBJ2-2	CASRPGTAGELFF
TRBV20-1	TRBJ2-1	CSAEGESGYNEQFF
TRBV20-1	TRBJ1-1	CSALTGASEAFF
TRBV7-8	TRBJ1-5	CASSLRRGDQPKHF
TRBV6-1	TRBJ2-6	CASRPPLLLANVLTF
TRBV5-1	TRBJ2-5	CASSPGQGAVETQYF
TRBV3-1	TRBJ1-1	CASSDRRGTEAFF
TRBV5-1	TRBJ1-2	CASSLAQESYGYTF
TRBV29-1	TRBJ1-2	CSVGSRAGGDLGYTF
TRBV27	TRBJ2-3	CASSGTGGSLFTDTQYF
TRBV6-1	TRBJ1-1	CASSSGDRDGLSSTEAFF
TRBV5-1	TRBJ2-3	CASSLSTTDTQYF
TRBV24-1	TRBJ2-1	CATSDSEGEQFF
TRBV7-3	TRBJ1-4	CASSPGQGSKLFF
TRBV5-1	TRBJ1-2	CASRLGGSSPSYGYTF
TRBV5-1	TRBJ2-1	CASSLWDRDYNEQFF
TRBV7-9	TRBJ2-2	CASRHRGHNTGELFF
TRBV5-1	TRBJ2-7	CASSSRQASYEQYF
TRBV7-9	TRBJ2-1	CASSPRGLAGDNEQFF
TRBV29-1	TRBJ2-7	CSVEDRVYEQYF
TRBV15	TRBJ2-6	CATSRAGVDVLTF
TRBV20-1	TRBJ2-2	CSARGRGLASELFF
TRBV6-2/TRBV6-3	TRBJ2-7	CASSPTLRYEQYF